Sequencing of this TCR beta chain was carried out in a study of patients and donors after allogeneic stem cell transplantation. One entry per CDR3 protein, called by TCRdb with MiXCR from the RT-PCR reads. Of 90,000 to 120,000 distinct CDR3 sequences listed, 35% are singletons. The CDR3 loop spans 15 amino acids. V was pared by 5 bases and J by 3 bases, with 18 bases between. Germline CDR1 is SQVTM and CDR2 is ANQGSEA. This clonotype was recorded a few times. The sequence was obtained from a human donor who was either an allogeneic HSCT recipient or a stem cell or donor lymphocyte infusion donor (not recorded which). It is not recorded whose cells these are; they may come from a transplant donor. The sequenced sample was blood, either unsorted or a sorted T cell fraction (not recorded which). This rearrangement joins TRBV29-1 to TRBJ2-3; the D gene is possibly TRBD2 (6 bases). CDR3 sequence reads: CSVLPFGRGTDTQYF. CDR3 DNA: TGCAGCGTTCTACCATTTGGCCGGGGGACAGATACGCAGTATTTT.